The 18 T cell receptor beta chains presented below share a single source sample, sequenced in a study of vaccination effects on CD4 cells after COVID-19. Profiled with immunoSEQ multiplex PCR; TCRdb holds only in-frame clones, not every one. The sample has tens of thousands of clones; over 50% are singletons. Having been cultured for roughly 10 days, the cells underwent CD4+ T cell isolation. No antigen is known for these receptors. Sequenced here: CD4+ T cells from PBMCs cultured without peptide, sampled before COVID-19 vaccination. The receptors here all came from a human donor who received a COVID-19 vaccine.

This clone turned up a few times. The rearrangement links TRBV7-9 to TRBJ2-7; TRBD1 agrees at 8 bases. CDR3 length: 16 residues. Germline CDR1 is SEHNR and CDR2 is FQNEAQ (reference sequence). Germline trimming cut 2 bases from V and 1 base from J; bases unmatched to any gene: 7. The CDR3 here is CASSLHQTGVSYEQYF. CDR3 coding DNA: TGTGCCAGCAGCTTACACCAGACAGGGGTTTCCTACGAGCAGTACTTC.

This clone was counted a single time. In nucleotides, the CDR3 is TGTGCCAGCAGTTTCTCGACTAGCGGGAGTAGCGAGCAGTACTTC. Translating gives CASSFSTSGSSEQYF. The chain employs TRBV27 and TRBJ2-7; 12 bases fit TRBD2. CDR1 and CDR2 (germline): MNHEY, SMNVEV (reference sequence). The CDR3 is 15 residues long. J lost 6 bases, V lost 3 bases, and 6 bases had no gene match.

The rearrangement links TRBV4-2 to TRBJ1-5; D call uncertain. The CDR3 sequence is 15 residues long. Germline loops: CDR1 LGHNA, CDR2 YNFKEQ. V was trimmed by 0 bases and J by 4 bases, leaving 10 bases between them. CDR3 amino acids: CASSQDRSSNQPQHF. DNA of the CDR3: TGTGCCAGCAGCCAAGATAGGAGTTCTAATCAGCCCCAGCATTTT.

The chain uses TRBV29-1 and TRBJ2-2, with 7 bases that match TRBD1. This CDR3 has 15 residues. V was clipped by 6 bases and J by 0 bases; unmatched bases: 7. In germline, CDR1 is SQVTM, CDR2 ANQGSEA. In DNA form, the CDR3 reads TGCAGCGTCAGGACAGGATTAGCGAACACCGGGGAGCTGTTTTTT. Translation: CSVRTGLANTGELFF.

The DNA of the CDR3 is TGTGCCAGCAGCTCCTTTATTGGGGACAGGGGCGGATATGGCTACACCTTC. Its translation is CASSSFIGDRGGYGYTF. The J gene is TRBJ1-2, the V gene TRBV4-2, with 10 bases fitting TRBD1. The CDR3 loop spans 17 amino acids. V lost 5 bases to trimming and J lost 5 bases; unmatched junction nucleotides: 14. CDR1 is LGHNA, CDR2 YNFKEQ, per germline.

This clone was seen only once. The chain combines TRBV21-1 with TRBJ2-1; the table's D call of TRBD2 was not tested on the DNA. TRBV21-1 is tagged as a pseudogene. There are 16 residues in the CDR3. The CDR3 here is CASSKDAGPGRDEQFF. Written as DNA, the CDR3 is TGTGCCAGCAGCAAAGATGCGGGGCCGGGAAGGGATGAGCAGTTCTTC.

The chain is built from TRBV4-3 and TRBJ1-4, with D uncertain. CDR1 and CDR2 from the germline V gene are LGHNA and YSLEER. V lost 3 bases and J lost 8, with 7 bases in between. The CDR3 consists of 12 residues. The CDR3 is CASSQVNEKLFF. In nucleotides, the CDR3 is TGCGCCAGCAGCCAGGTGAACGAAAAACTGTTTTTT.

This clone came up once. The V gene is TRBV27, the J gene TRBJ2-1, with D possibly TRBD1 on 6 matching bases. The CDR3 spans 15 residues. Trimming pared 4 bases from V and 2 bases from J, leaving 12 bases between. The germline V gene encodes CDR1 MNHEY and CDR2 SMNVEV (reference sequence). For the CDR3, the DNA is TGTGCCAGCAGTTATGGACAGATTACCTACAATGAGCAGTTCTTC. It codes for CASSYGQITYNEQFF.

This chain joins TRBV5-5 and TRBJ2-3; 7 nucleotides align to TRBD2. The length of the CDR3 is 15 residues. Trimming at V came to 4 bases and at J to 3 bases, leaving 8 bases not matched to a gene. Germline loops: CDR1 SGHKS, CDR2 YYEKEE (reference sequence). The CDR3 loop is CASSPGLGKTDTQYF. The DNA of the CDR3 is TGTGCCAGCAGCCCCGGACTAGGGAAAACAGATACGCAGTATTTT.

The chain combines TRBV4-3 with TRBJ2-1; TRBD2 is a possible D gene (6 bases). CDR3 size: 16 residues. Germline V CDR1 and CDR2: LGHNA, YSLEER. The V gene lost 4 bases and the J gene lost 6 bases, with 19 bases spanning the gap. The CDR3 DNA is TGCGCCAGCAGCCTGCACCGGGACTTAGCAGGCAATGAGCAGTTCTTC. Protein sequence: CASSLHRDLAGNEQFF.

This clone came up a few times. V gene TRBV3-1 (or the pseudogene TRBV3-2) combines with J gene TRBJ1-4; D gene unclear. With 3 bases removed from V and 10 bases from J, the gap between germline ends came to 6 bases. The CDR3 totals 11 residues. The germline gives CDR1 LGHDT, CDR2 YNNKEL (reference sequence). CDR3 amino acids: CASSQGRKLFF. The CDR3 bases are TGTGCCAGCAGCCAGGGAAGAAAACTGTTTTTT.

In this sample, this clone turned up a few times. Here the CDR3 DNA reads TGTGCCAGCAGCTTAGCTCGATTACCCCTCCACTTT. Translating gives CASSLARLPLHF. The chain joins TRBV7-2 to TRBJ1-6; D remains unclear. CDR1 SGHTA and CDR2 FQGNSA come from the germline V gene. Deletions cut 0 bases from V and 12 bases from J, with 6 bases between. CDR3 length: 12 residues.

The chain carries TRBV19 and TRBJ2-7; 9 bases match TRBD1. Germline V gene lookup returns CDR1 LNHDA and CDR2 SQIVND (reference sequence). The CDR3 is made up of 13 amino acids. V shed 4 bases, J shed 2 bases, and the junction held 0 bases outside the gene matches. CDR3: CASSRDRAYEQYF. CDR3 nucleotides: TGTGCCAGTAGTAGGGACAGGGCCTACGAGCAGTACTTC.

The CDR3 DNA follows: TGTGCCAGCAGTGAAGGCCTCAGAGCTGGCTACACCTTC. It specifies CASSEGLRAGYTF. The rearrangement uses TRBV6-1 and TRBJ1-2, with D unclear. The V end lost 1 base, the J end lost 7 bases, and 10 bases lay between the germline ends. Per germline, CDR1 MNHNS and CDR2 SASEGT. The CDR3 runs to 13 residues.

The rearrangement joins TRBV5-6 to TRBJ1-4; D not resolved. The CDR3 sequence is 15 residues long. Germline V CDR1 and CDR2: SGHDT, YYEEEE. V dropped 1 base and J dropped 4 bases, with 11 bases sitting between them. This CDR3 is CASSLLGFGNEKLFF. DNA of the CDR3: TGTGCCAGCAGCTTGCTGGGGTTCGGTAATGAAAAACTGTTTTTT.

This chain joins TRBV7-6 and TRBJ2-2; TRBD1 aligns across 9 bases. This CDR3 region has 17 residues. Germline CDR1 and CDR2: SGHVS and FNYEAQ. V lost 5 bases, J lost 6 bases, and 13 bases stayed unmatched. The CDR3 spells CASSARGQGKGPGELFF. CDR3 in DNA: TGTGCCAGCAGCGCCCGTGGACAGGGGAAAGGTCCCGGGGAGCTGTTTTTT.

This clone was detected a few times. The CDR3 protein is CASSLEAGASYEQYF. The DNA of the CDR3 is TGTGCCAGCAGCTTGGAGGCAGGGGCTTCCTACGAGCAGTACTTC. The V call is TRBV5-4, the J call TRBJ2-7, with TRBD1 as a possible D gene (6 bases). Trimming left V 0 bases short and J 1 base short, with 11 bases between. This CDR3 has 15 amino acids. CDR1 and CDR2 (germline): SGHNT, YYREEE (reference sequence).

For the CDR3, the DNA is TGCGCCAGCAGAGGAGAGGAAGCTTTCTTT. This sequence encodes CASRGEEAFF. The chain is built from TRBV23-1 and TRBJ1-1; no reliable D call. TRBV23-1 is an open reading frame whose function is uncertain. The CDR3 spans 10 residues. V gave up 6 bases and J gave up 8 bases, with 7 bases separating them.